A single sample is the source of the 26 T cell receptor beta chains below, sequenced in a study of blood T cell repertoires in COVID-19. Here immunoSEQ multiplex PCR was the method, and the copy in TCRdb shows in-frame clones only, minus some. The table records 250,000 or so clones, over 80% of them present only once. Sequencing input: PBMCs or T cells enriched from blood (not recorded which). These receptors came from a woman between 25 and 40 years old with acute COVID-19.

CDR3 sequence: CASSPQGGGNTEAFF. The CDR3 region has the DNA TGTGCCAGCTCACCCCAGGGCGGGGGGAACACTGAAGCTTTCTTT. The V call is TRBV18, the J call TRBJ1-1, with D tentatively TRBD1 (5 bases). Trimming stripped 3 bases from V and 1 base from J, with 12 bases between. Germline CDR1 reads KGHSH; CDR2 reads LQKENI. The CDR3 has 15 residues.

The V and J genes are TRBV28 and TRBJ1-1, with TRBD1 matching 9 bases. The CDR3 length is 17 residues. The J segment lost 8 bases and the V segment lost 3 bases, leaving 16 bases of the junction unmatched. Germline CDR1 is MDHEN and CDR2 is SYDVKM. The CDR3 protein is CASSFFDFWTGVLEAFF. CDR3 DNA: TGTGCCAGCAGTTTTTTTGATTTTTGGACAGGGGTTTTGGAAGCTTTCTTT.

The V gene is TRBV19, the J gene TRBJ2-1; maybe TRBD2 (5 bases). Deletions cut 7 bases from V and 4 bases from J, with 14 bases between. Germline V lookup: CDR1 LNHDA, CDR2 SQIVND (reference sequence). The CDR3 spans 14 residues. CDR3 DNA sequence: TGTGCCAGTACCCCACGAGGGTTTTACAATGAGCAGTTCTTC. It encodes CASTPRGFYNEQFF.

V and J are TRBV9 and TRBJ2-3; TRBD2 agrees at 9 bases. The CDR3 loop spans 15 amino acids. Germline assignment: CDR1 SGDLS and CDR2 YYNGEE. V lost 4 bases and J lost 2; bases outside the gene matches: 5. The CDR3 reads CASSPGTSFTDTQYF. The CDR3 DNA follows: TGTGCCAGCAGCCCCGGGACTAGCTTCACAGATACGCAGTATTTT.

CDR3 sequence reads: CAISTGGAREEKLFF. The CDR3 DNA follows: TGTGCCATCAGTACGGGGGGGGCGCGAGAAGAAAAACTGTTTTTT. The V call is TRBV10-3, the J call TRBJ1-4; a possible D gene is TRBD1 (6 bases). The V gene's germline CDR1 is ENHRY and CDR2 SYGVKD. The CDR3 contains 15 residues. Trimming took 5 bases from V and 8 from J, leaving 18 bases between them.

The chain carries TRBV29-1 and TRBJ2-1; 15 nucleotides align to TRBD2. With V trimmed by 7 bases and J by 5 bases, 6 bases remained unmatched. Germline loops: CDR1 SQVTM, CDR2 ANQGSEA. This CDR3 is 15 amino acids long. The CDR3 spells CSGKGLAGGNNEQFF. CDR3 sequence (DNA): TGCAGCGGGAAGGGACTAGCGGGAGGAAACAATGAGCAGTTCTTC.

The V gene is TRBV11-2, the J gene TRBJ2-2; weak D call: TRBD2 (5 bases). CDR1 is SGHAT and CDR2 is FQNNGV in the germline V gene. This CDR3 comprises 16 residues. Trimming removed 5 bases at V and 1 base at J, with 14 bases between. This CDR3 reads CASSSGLRQNTGELFF. The CDR3 nucleotides are TGTGCCAGCAGCAGCGGTCTCCGACAGAACACCGGGGAGCTGTTTTTT.

The V call is TRBV4-3, the J call TRBJ1-4, with D perhaps matching TRBD1 (5 bases). This CDR3 has 15 residues. Germline V gene data show CDR1 as LGHNA and CDR2 as YSLEER. V was clipped by 3 bases and J by 8 bases, with 16 bases between them. The CDR3 sequence: CASSQRGGGGEKLFF. CDR3 sequence (DNA): TGCGCCAGCAGCCAGCGGGGCGGGGGAGGGGAAAAACTGTTTTTT.

V is TRBV28 and J is TRBJ1-1; D might be TRBD1 (6 bases). CDR3 length: 13 residues. Germline V CDR1 and CDR2: MDHEN, SYDVKM. Trimming removed 7 bases from V and 4 bases from J, with 13 bases in between. CDR3 DNA sequence: TGTGCCAGCATCTCGCGGGGGCTCACTGAAGCTTTCTTT. Amino acid sequence: CASISRGLTEAFF.

V usage is TRBV7-2 and J usage is TRBJ2-1; perhaps TRBD2 as D (5 bases). The CDR3 runs 11 residues. Germline V gene lookup returns CDR1 SGHTA and CDR2 FQGNSA. Trimming stripped 7 bases from V and 10 bases from J, with 11 bases between. This CDR3 reads CASTSGEEQFF. The CDR3 nucleotides read TGTGCCAGCACCTCCGGGGAGGAGCAGTTCTTC.

J is TRBJ2-7 and V is TRBV28; D remains ambiguous. V lost 5 bases to trimming and J lost 0 bases, with 14 bases between them. Germline V lookup: CDR1 MDHEN, CDR2 SYDVKM. This CDR3 is built from 15 residues. The CDR3 loop is CASSPHSGSSYEQYF. Written as DNA, the CDR3 is TGTGCCAGCAGTCCCCATTCAGGCTCCTCCTACGAGCAGTACTTC.

V is TRBV28 and J is TRBJ2-7, with 7 nucleotides matching TRBD2. This CDR3 region has 16 residues. V gave up 3 bases and J gave up 4 bases; unmatched junction bases: 12. CDR1 and CDR2 (germline): MDHEN, SYDVKM. This chain's CDR3 is CASSLVHSGNIYEQYF. CDR3 nucleotides: TGTGCCAGCAGTTTGGTTCACAGCGGGAACATTTACGAGCAGTACTTC.

The chain is built from TRBV11-2 and TRBJ2-1; 9 nucleotides agree with TRBD2. The CDR3 sequence is 16 residues long. Germline trimming cut 2 bases from V and 4 bases from J; bases unmatched to any gene: 6. Per the germline V gene, CDR1 is SGHAT and CDR2 is FQNNGV. CDR3 sequence reads: CASSLRSSGVYNEQFF. Written as DNA, the CDR3 is TGTGCCAGCAGCTTACGGTCTAGCGGGGTATACAATGAGCAGTTCTTC.

This chain connects TRBV10-1 to TRBJ2-7; D is perhaps TRBD2 (5 bases). The CDR3 loop spans 18 amino acids. Germline lookup yields CDR1 WNHNN and CDR2 SYGVQD (reference sequence). V was trimmed by 2 bases and J by 2 bases, leaving 22 bases between them. The CDR3: CASSEGRGDGISPYEQYF. The CDR3 DNA is TGCGCCAGCAGTGAGGGGCGTGGCGACGGGATTTCCCCCTACGAGCAGTACTTC.

The V call is TRBV5-1, the J call TRBJ2-3; D uncertain. V shed 4 bases and J shed 4 bases, with 16 bases lying between them. This CDR3 is built from 15 residues. The germline CDR1 and CDR2 sequences are SGHRS and YFSETQ. This CDR3 is CASSVTNPSADTQYF. DNA of the CDR3: TGCGCCAGCAGCGTCACTAACCCTTCGGCAGATACGCAGTATTTT.

V and J are TRBV7-9 and TRBJ1-4, with D possibly matching TRBD1 (5 bases). V lost 1 base and J 8 bases, leaving 11 bases between the germline ends. The CDR3 totals 14 residues. The germline V gene encodes CDR1 SEHNR and CDR2 FQNEAQ (reference sequence). In nucleotides, the CDR3 is TGTGCCAGCAGCTTAGAGCCAGGGAGGGAAAAACTGTTTTTT. This codes for CASSLEPGREKLFF. Looking up the rest from reference TRBV7-9 and TRBJ1-4 gives the full variable domain: DTGVSQNPRHKITKRGQNVTFRCDPISEHNRLYWYRQTLGQGPEFLTYFQNEAQLEKSRLLSDRFSAERPKGSFSTLEIQRTEQGDSAMYLCASSLEPGREKLFFGSGTQLSVL.

The gene calls are TRBV4-1 and TRBJ2-7, with 12 positions matching TRBD2. CDR1 is MGHRA and CDR2 is YSYEKL in the germline V gene. This CDR3 has 17 residues. With V trimmed by 1 base and J by 4 bases, 8 bases remained unmatched. CDR3 protein: CASSQGTSGAALYEQYF. CDR3 in DNA: TGCGCCAGCAGCCAAGGGACTAGCGGGGCCGCTCTTTACGAGCAGTACTTC.

The J gene is TRBJ2-7, the V gene TRBV3-1 (or the pseudogene TRBV3-2); 9 bases map to TRBD1. V was clipped by 2 bases and J by 1 base; unmatched bases: 3. The CDR3 sequence is 15 residues long. Germline V CDR1 and CDR2: LGHDT, YNNKEL (reference sequence). Here the CDR3 DNA reads TGTGCCAGCAGCCAAAGGACAGGGGTTTCCTACGAGCAGTACTTC. It yields the protein CASSQRTGVSYEQYF.

In its sample, this clone was seen once. The chain recombines TRBV27 with TRBJ2-7; TRBD1 aligns across 7 bases. Germline CDR1 and CDR2: MNHEY and SMNVEV (reference sequence). There are 16 residues in the CDR3. V lost 7 bases, J lost 2 bases, and 14 bases stayed unmatched. In DNA, the CDR3 is TGTGCCAGCAACCCGGGACAGCAATCAATCCCCTACGAGCAGTACTTC. Its translation is CASNPGQQSIPYEQYF.

The chain joins TRBV28 to TRBJ2-7, with TRBD2 identical over 10 bases. This CDR3 contains 16 residues. The ends lost 6 bases at V and 4 bases at J; junction bases unmatched: 12. The germline V gene has CDR1 MDHEN and CDR2 SYDVKM. The DNA for the CDR3 is TGTGCCAGCAGCAACGGTGGACTAGCGGAATCATACGAGCAGTACTTC. Protein sequence: CASSNGGLAESYEQYF.

The chain combines TRBV9 with TRBJ2-1; 10 nucleotides agree with TRBD2. This CDR3 is 14 amino acids long. Unmatched junction bases numbered 5, after V lost 3 bases and J lost 8 bases. Germline values: CDR1 SGDLS, CDR2 YYNGEE. The CDR3 DNA follows: TGTGCCAGCAGCGACTCAGCGGGGGGGGATGAGCAGTTCTTC. This sequence encodes CASSDSAGGDEQFF.

The chain couples TRBV7-2 to TRBJ2-1; TRBD2 aligns across 13 bases. After removal of 3 bases from V and 9 bases from J, the junction contained 8 bases not matched to a gene. This CDR3 comprises 16 residues. CDR1 and CDR2 from the germline V gene are SGHTA and FQGNSA. CDR3 coding DNA: TGTGCCAGCAGCTTTCTACTAGCGGGAGGGCCCTCTGAGCAGTTCTTC. This codes for CASSFLLAGGPSEQFF. Filled out from reference TRBV7-2 and TRBJ2-1, the complete variable domain reads GAGVSQSPSNKVTEKGKDVELRCDPISGHTALYWYRQSLGQGLEFLIYFQGNSAPDKSGLPSDRFSAERTGGSVSTLTIQRTQQEDSAVYLCASSFLLAGGPSEQFFGPGTRLTVL.

CDR3 amino acids: CASSPAFTESSGNTIYF. CDR3 nucleotides: TGTGCCAGCAGCCCAGCATTTACGGAGAGCTCTGGAAACACCATATATTTT. V is TRBV13 and J is TRBJ1-3; D is undetermined. The CDR3 runs to 17 residues. The V gene's germline CDR1 is PRHDT and CDR2 FYEKMQ (reference sequence). V was clipped by 5 bases and J by 0 bases, with 17 bases between them.

This chain uses TRBV3-1 (or the pseudogene TRBV3-2) with TRBJ1-2, with 8 bases matching TRBD1. The V gene's germline CDR1 is LGHDT and CDR2 YNNKEL (reference sequence). With 3 bases clipped from V and 5 bases from J, the junction kept 2 bases outside the gene matches. This CDR3 region has 13 residues. Here the CDR3 DNA reads TGTGCCAGCAGCCACCGACAGGGGTATGGCTACACCTTC. Its protein product is CASSHRQGYGYTF.

This rearrangement joins TRBV7-6 to TRBJ2-5; TRBD2 agrees at 10 bases. Germline V gene data show CDR1 as SGHVS and CDR2 as FNYEAQ. The CDR3 runs to 16 residues. V was pared by 8 bases and J by 5 bases, with 14 bases of the junction left unmatched. CDR3 nucleotides: TGTGCCAGCTCCCCTTCGGGGCTAGCGGGAGTTGAGACCCAGTACTTC. This sequence encodes CASSPSGLAGVETQYF.

In this sample, this clone turned up a few times. The rearrangement joins TRBV7-2 to TRBJ2-7, with TRBD2 matching 13 bases. Germline CDR1 reads SGHTA; CDR2 reads FQGNSA. CDR3 length: 19 residues. The junction had 14 bases not matched to a gene; V was cut back by 4 bases and J by 2 bases. CDR3 sequence (DNA): TGTGCCAGCAGCTCAGCGGGACTAGCGGGGCTTTCAGACCCCTACGAGCAGTACTTC. This encodes CASSSAGLAGLSDPYEQYF.